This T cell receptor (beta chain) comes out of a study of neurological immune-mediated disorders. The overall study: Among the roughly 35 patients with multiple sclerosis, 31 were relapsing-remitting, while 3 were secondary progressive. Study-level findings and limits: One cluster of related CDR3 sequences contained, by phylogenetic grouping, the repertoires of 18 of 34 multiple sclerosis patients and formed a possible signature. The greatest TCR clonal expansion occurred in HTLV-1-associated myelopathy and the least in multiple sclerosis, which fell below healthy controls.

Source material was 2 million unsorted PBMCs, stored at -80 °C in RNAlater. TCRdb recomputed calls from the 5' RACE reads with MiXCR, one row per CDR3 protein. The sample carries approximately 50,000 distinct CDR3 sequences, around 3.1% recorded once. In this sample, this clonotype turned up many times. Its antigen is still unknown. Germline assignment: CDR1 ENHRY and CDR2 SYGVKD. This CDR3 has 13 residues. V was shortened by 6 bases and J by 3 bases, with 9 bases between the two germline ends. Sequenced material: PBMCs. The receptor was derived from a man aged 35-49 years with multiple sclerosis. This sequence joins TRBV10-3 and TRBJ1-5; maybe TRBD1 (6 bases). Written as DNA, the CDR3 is TGTGCCATCAGAGGACAGCACAATCAGCCCCAGCATTTT. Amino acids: CAIRGQHNQPQHF.